This passage covers 17 T cell receptor beta chains from one sample sequenced in a study of beta chain features in type 1 diabetes. Sequencing targeted expressed TCRB transcripts, as all isolated RNA had been reverse transcribed. Using immunoSEQ multiplex PCR, the repertoire was profiled, and TCRdb retains in-frame clones only, with some absent. Here the sample spans 900,000 or so clones, roughly a sixth being singletons. Sequencing used naive CD4+ T cells from blood. These receptors were taken from a woman under 30 in good health.

This chain uses TRBV6-6 with TRBJ1-5, with 8 positions matching TRBD1. The V gene end was trimmed by 10 bases and the J gene end by 0 bases; junction bases not matched to a gene: 5. The CDR3 spans 14 residues. CDR1 is MNHNY, CDR2 SVGAGI, per germline (reference sequence). As DNA, the CDR3 is TGTGCCACTTGGACAGGGTATAGCAATCAGCCCCAGCATTTT. Translating gives CATWTGYSNQPQHF.

The J gene is TRBJ2-2, the V gene TRBV10-3, with 10 bases identical to TRBD1. Germline V lookup: CDR1 ENHRY, CDR2 SYGVKD. The CDR3 totals 16 residues. The trim removed 4 bases at V and 7 bases at J, leaving 9 bases unmatched. The CDR3 region is CAISAWTGGRNGELFF. The CDR3 DNA reads TGTGCCATCAGTGCGTGGACAGGGGGTAGGAACGGGGAGCTGTTTTTT.

Of note for this clone: The same CDR3 arises from other DNA sequences in this sample as well. This chain uses TRBV7-2 with TRBJ1-2; D remains ambiguous. The germline CDR1 and CDR2 sequences are SGHTA and FQGNSA. V lost 4 bases and J 5 bases, leaving 8 bases between the germline ends. The CDR3 is 12 amino acids. CDR3 protein: CASSSSGYGYTF. CDR3 bases: TGTGCCAGCAGCTCAAGTGGGTATGGCTACACCTTC.

The chain uses TRBV15 and TRBJ1-1; D call uncertain. V lost 1 base to trimming and J lost 3 bases, with 12 bases between them. The CDR3 is 15 residues long. Looked up from germline, CDR1 is LNHNV and CDR2 is YYDKDF (reference sequence). In DNA form, the CDR3 reads TGTGCCACCAGCAGAGTCGCGGTAGGGCACACTGAAGCTTTCTTT. This encodes CATSRVAVGHTEAFF. The full variable domain, rest sourced from reference TRBV15 and TRBJ1-1, is DAMVIQNPRYQVTQFGKPVTLSCSQTLNHNVMYWYQQKSSQAPKLLFHYYDKDFNNEADTPDNFQSRRPNTSFCFLDIRSPGLGDTAMYLCATSRVAVGHTEAFFGQGTRLTVV.

This clone was detected a few times. J is TRBJ2-1 and V is TRBV19, with D perhaps TRBD1 (6 bases). Germline V CDR1 and CDR2: LNHDA, SQIVND (reference sequence). V was trimmed by 5 bases and J by 8 bases, leaving 25 bases between them. CDR3 length equals 17 residues. CDR3 sequence reads: CASSVPLTGTPLHEQFF. The CDR3 DNA follows: TGTGCCAGTAGTGTGCCTCTCACCGGGACACCTTTACATGAGCAGTTCTTC.

The gene calls are TRBV11-2 and TRBJ2-7; TRBD1 aligns across 9 bases. This CDR3 contains 16 residues. The germline gives CDR1 SGHAT, CDR2 FQNNGV. The V gene end was trimmed by 2 bases and the J gene end by 3 bases; junction bases not matched to a gene: 8. The CDR3, as DNA: TGTGCCAGCAGCTTACCGAGGACAGGGGTAGACTACGAGCAGTACTTC. Amino acid sequence: CASSLPRTGVDYEQYF. Full variable domain (rest looked up from reference TRBV11-2 and TRBJ2-7): EAGVAQSPRYKIIEKRQSVAFWCNPISGHATLYWYQQILGQGPKLLIQFQNNGVVDDSQLPKDRFSAERLKGVDSTLKIQPAKLEDSAVYLCASSLPRTGVDYEQYFGPGTRLTVT.

This clone turned up a few times. The V call is TRBV5-1, the J call TRBJ2-6; TRBD2 is a possible D gene (5 bases). The V gene's germline CDR1 is SGHRS and CDR2 YFSETQ. Between the trimmed V and J ends, which lost 4 bases and 0 bases, there was a span of 14 bases. The CDR3 has 17 amino acids. The CDR3 DNA reads TGCGCCAGCAGCCCATCAGGACTCAGCTCTGGGGCCAACGTCCTGACTTTC. It is translated as CASSPSGLSSGANVLTF.

This rearrangement joins TRBV19 to TRBJ1-1; D uncertain. The CDR3 contains 15 residues. CDR1 is LNHDA, CDR2 SQIVND, per germline (reference sequence). The ends were cut back, 3 bases at V and 1 base at J, with 12 bases in the middle. CDR3 DNA sequence: TGTGCCAGTAGTATTGTTACAGCCGGGAACACTGAAGCTTTCTTT. Translation: CASSIVTAGNTEAFF.

Only a few counts were recorded for this clone. This rearrangement joins TRBV7-2 to TRBJ2-1; 9 positions match TRBD2. Germline V CDR1 and CDR2: SGHTA, FQGNSA. The CDR3 totals 15 residues. Trimming at V came to 0 bases and at J to 3 bases, leaving 0 bases not matched to a gene. CDR3 residues: CASSLASGGYNEQFF. The CDR3 DNA reads as TGTGCCAGCAGCTTAGCTAGCGGGGGCTACAATGAGCAGTTCTTC.

J is TRBJ2-1 and V is TRBV4-3; D is undetermined. The V end lost 1 base, the J end lost 5 bases, and 18 bases lay between the germline ends. Germline loops: CDR1 LGHNA, CDR2 YSLEER. The length of the CDR3 is 17 residues. This CDR3 is CASSQGPGSRYHNEQFF. The CDR3 DNA follows: TGCGCCAGCAGCCAAGGCCCGGGTAGCCGATACCACAATGAGCAGTTCTTC.

The chain combines TRBV7-3 with TRBJ2-3; either TRBD1 or TRBD2 may supply D (5 bases each). Trimming pared 0 bases from V and 4 bases from J, leaving 8 bases between. This CDR3 is built from 14 residues. CDR1 and CDR2 (germline): SGHTA, FQGTGA. CDR3 loop: CASSLTGTADTQYF. The CDR3 region has the DNA TGTGCCAGCAGCTTAACAGGGACCGCAGATACGCAGTATTTT.

The chain uses TRBV19 and TRBJ2-1; 13 bases agree with TRBD2. With 7 bases clipped from V and 5 bases from J, the junction kept 5 bases outside the gene matches. The CDR3 has 15 residues. Germline V CDR1 and CDR2: LNHDA, SQIVND (reference sequence). The CDR3 sequence: CASIGGLAGDNEQFF. The CDR3 bases are TGTGCCAGTATTGGAGGACTAGCGGGAGACAATGAGCAGTTCTTC.

This clone was seen a few times. The rearrangement joins TRBV9 to TRBJ2-5; 13 bases align to TRBD2. CDR3 length equals 19 residues. Germline V gives CDR1 SGDLS, CDR2 YYNGEE. V shed 0 bases, J shed 5 bases, and the junction held 13 bases outside the gene matches. CDR3 amino acids: CASSVDRGRGTSGMETQYF. The CDR3 region has the DNA TGTGCCAGCAGCGTAGACAGAGGTCGGGGGACTAGCGGGATGGAGACCCAGTACTTC. Drawing the rest from reference TRBV9 and TRBJ2-5, the complete variable domain is DSGVTQTPKHLITATGQRVTLRCSPRSGDLSVYWYQQSLDQGLQFLIQYYNGEERAKGNILERFSAQQFPDLHSELNLSSLELGDSALYFCASSVDRGRGTSGMETQYFGPGTRLLVL.

There are a few counts of this clone. The genes are TRBV7-9 and TRBJ2-7; the D gene could be TRBD1 or TRBD2 (5 bases each). Trimming cost V 5 bases and J 2 bases, with 13 bases left between them. Germline values: CDR1 SEHNR, CDR2 FQNEAQ (reference sequence). The CDR3 length is 14 residues. The chain's CDR3 is CASSRGPGTYEQYF. CDR3 DNA: TGTGCCAGCAGCCGGGGACCGGGCACCTACGAGCAGTACTTC.

The chain couples TRBV4-3 to TRBJ2-3; D gene unclear. Trimming stripped 0 bases from V and 1 base from J, with 11 bases between. CDR1 LGHNA and CDR2 YSLEER come from the germline V gene. This CDR3 comprises 16 residues. The CDR3 sequence: CASSQDRKVGTDTQYF. CDR3 nucleotides: TGCGCCAGCAGCCAAGATCGGAAAGTGGGCACAGATACGCAGTATTTT.

This chain links TRBV25-1 with TRBJ2-7, with TRBD1 matching 10 bases. The CDR3 covers 15 residues. J was trimmed by 3 bases and V by 9 bases; bases with no gene match: 11. In germline, CDR1 is MGHDK, CDR2 SYGVNS. The CDR3 DNA sequence: TGTGCCAGTTCTCAAAGCGGGACAGGGGACTACGAGCAGTACTTC. This gives the protein CASSQSGTGDYEQYF.

The genes are TRBV4-3 and TRBJ1-4; D might be TRBD1 (5 bases). V lost 4 bases to trimming and J lost 8 bases, with 11 bases between them. Germline CDR1 reads LGHNA; CDR2 reads YSLEER. The CDR3 is made up of 13 amino acids. CDR3 sequence (DNA): TGCGCCAGCAGCCGTCGGGACGGGGAAAAACTGTTTTTT. It is translated as CASSRRDGEKLFF.